One sample yielded the 4 T cell receptor beta chains listed below, sequenced in a study of CD8 T cells in Susac syndrome. Random hexamers were used to reverse transcribe the RNA input (about 0.5 to 1 ug). TCRdb reprocessed the immunoSEQ multiplex PCR reads with MiXCR, giving one entry per CDR3 protein. The repertoire includes roughly 200,000 distinct CDR3 sequences, approximately 95% of them detected once, and roughly 0.16% sits in the top ten. Material: CD8+ T cells from PBMCs. These receptors all come from a human donor with multiple sclerosis.

This clonotype has only one observation. This sequence joins TRBV20-1 and TRBJ2-5, with 10 bases identical to TRBD2. In germline, CDR1 is DFQATT, CDR2 SNEGSKA (reference sequence). The CDR3 runs to 18 residues. V shed 0 bases, J shed 4 bases, and the junction held 14 bases outside the gene matches. CDR3 protein: CSARDGGTAGGPGETQYF. CDR3 DNA sequence: TGCAGTGCTAGAGACGGGGGGACAGCGGGAGGGCCGGGAGAGACCCAGTACTTC.

The CDR3 sequence is CASSPSGGAQVEAFF. For the CDR3, the DNA is TGTGCCAGCAGTCCCTCTGGGGGGGCGCAGGTTGAAGCTTTCTTT. V is TRBV6-5 and J is TRBJ1-1, with TRBD1 as a possible D gene (6 bases). V was trimmed by 5 bases and J by 7 bases, leaving 20 bases between them. Per the germline V gene, CDR1 is MNHEY and CDR2 is SVGAGI. There are 15 residues in the CDR3.

The count of this clonotype is one. V gene TRBV18 combines with J gene TRBJ2-7, with 8 bases that match TRBD1. This CDR3 has 15 residues. The germline gives CDR1 KGHSH, CDR2 LQKENI. V lost 5 bases to trimming and J lost 0 bases; unmatched junction nucleotides: 6. The DNA for the CDR3 is TGTGCCAGCTCATTGCAGGACAGGGCCTCCTACGAGCAGTACTTC. It is translated as CASSLQDRASYEQYF.

This chain links TRBV4-2 with TRBJ1-4; D gene unclear. The CDR3 has 16 residues. Germline V gene sequence: CDR1 LGHNA, CDR2 YNFKEQ. V lost 0 bases and J lost 4, with 12 bases in between. CDR3 loop: CASSQDFSGLNEKLFF. CDR3 in DNA: TGTGCCAGCAGCCAAGATTTCAGCGGACTTAATGAAAAACTGTTTTTT.